Following are 24 T cell receptor beta chains from one sample sequenced in a study of blood T cell repertoires in COVID-19. Produced via immunoSEQ multiplex PCR; TCRdb's table is partial and in-frame only. This table holds approximately 180,000 clones, 89% found once. Sequencing was done on a sample of PBMCs or T cells enriched from blood (not recorded which). All receptors derive from a woman between 40 and 50 years old with acute COVID-19.

The chain joins TRBV7-6 to TRBJ2-5; possible D gene TRBD2, 7 bases. The CDR3 is 14 amino acids. V was cut by 9 bases and J by 5 bases, with 19 bases left in between. Germline CDR1 SGHVS, CDR2 FNYEAQ. The CDR3 loop reads CASEMEGGFETQYF. The CDR3 coding sequence is TGTGCCAGTGAGATGGAGGGGGGGTTTGAGACCCAGTACTTC.

The V gene is TRBV5-5, the J gene TRBJ2-3; 8 bases align to TRBD1. J gave up 1 base and V 2 bases, and 3 bases lay outside the gene matches. CDR1 is SGHKS and CDR2 is YYEKEE in the germline V gene (reference sequence). The CDR3 runs 15 residues. The CDR3 loop reads CASSFTTGGTDTQYF. The CDR3 DNA follows: TGTGCCAGCAGCTTTACGACAGGGGGCACAGATACGCAGTATTTT.

This CDR3 is CASSLVTVRQGYNEQFF. In DNA form, the CDR3 reads TGTGCCAGCAGCTTGGTCACCGTTCGGCAGGGCTACAATGAGCAGTTCTTC. The chain joins TRBV5-8 to TRBJ2-1; D may be TRBD1 (5 bases). Per the germline V gene, CDR1 is SGHTS and CDR2 is YDEGEE. Trimming pared 0 bases from V and 3 bases from J, leaving 16 bases between. The CDR3 length is 17 residues.

As concerns this clone: Other DNA variants within this sample encode the same CDR3. The V and J genes are TRBV14 and TRBJ2-1; D is ambiguous. The CDR3 totals 12 residues. The V gene lost 3 bases and the J gene lost 9 bases, with 9 bases spanning the gap. Germline assignment: CDR1 SGHDN and CDR2 FVKESK. For the CDR3, the DNA is TGTGCCAGCAGCCAGAGTCGGGTTGAGCAGTTCTTC. Translating it yields CASSQSRVEQFF.

This clone came up once. The chain carries TRBV5-1 and TRBJ2-2; perhaps TRBD2 as D (6 bases). V shed 4 bases and J shed 0 bases, with 16 bases lying between them. Germline loops: CDR1 SGHRS, CDR2 YFSETQ. The CDR3 spans 17 residues. CDR3 nucleotides: TGCGCCAGCAGCGCGGGGACGGCAGATTCGAACACCGGGGAGCTGTTTTTT. Translation: CASSAGTADSNTGELFF.

The V gene is TRBV2, the J gene TRBJ2-7; D is unclear. V lost 7 bases and J 6 bases, leaving 16 bases between the germline ends. Per germline, CDR1 SNHLY and CDR2 FYNNEI. There are 13 residues in the CDR3. CDR3 sequence: CASNANSPSEQYF. The CDR3 region has the DNA TGTGCCAGCAACGCGAACTCACCGAGCGAGCAGTACTTC.

The chain joins TRBV11-2 to TRBJ2-5, with 7 bases aligning to TRBD1. Trimming took 2 bases from V and 1 from J; bases not matched to a gene: 7. The CDR3 spans 16 residues. Per germline, CDR1 SGHAT and CDR2 FQNNGV. Here the CDR3 reads CASSLTSRDSQETQYF. CDR3 nucleotide sequence: TGTGCCAGCAGCTTAACGTCACGGGACAGCCAAGAGACCCAGTACTTC.

V and J are TRBV6-1 and TRBJ1-5; TRBD1 matches 7 bases. This CDR3 spans 17 amino acids. Germline V gives CDR1 MNHNS, CDR2 SASEGT. The ends lost 0 bases at V and 7 bases at J; junction bases unmatched: 12. CDR3 bases: TGTGCCAGCAGTGAAGCGCTCCCGGGGGCGACAGGGCAGCCCCAGCATTTT. Its translation: CASSEALPGATGQPQHF.

This clone was detected once. The rearrangement uses TRBV30 and TRBJ2-3, with 8 bases that match TRBD2. The CDR3 is 14 residues long. Germline V gives CDR1 GTSNPN, CDR2 SVGIG (reference sequence). Losses at the gene ends were 2 bases for V and 5 bases for J; bases not matched to a gene: 6. DNA for the CDR3: TGTGCCTGGAGTCGGGGGGGGGCGGAAGATACGCAGTATTTT. Its protein product is CAWSRGGAEDTQYF.

J is TRBJ1-4 and V is TRBV11-2; D not certain. The CDR3 spans 15 residues. The germline V gene has CDR1 SGHAT and CDR2 FQNNGV. Trimming took off 3 bases at V and 3 bases at J, with 11 bases between the two ends. The CDR3: CASSFQQAPNEKLFF. Here the CDR3 DNA reads TGTGCCAGCAGCTTTCAGCAGGCCCCTAATGAAAAACTGTTTTTT.

The chain joins TRBV5-6 to TRBJ2-7; D ambiguous. V was clipped by 2 bases and J by 5 bases, with 14 bases between them. Germline CDR1 reads SGHDT; CDR2 reads YYEEEE. This CDR3 has 14 residues. CDR3 coding DNA: TGTGCCAGCAGCTTAGGTCACCCCGGAGACGAGCAGTACTTC. It codes for CASSLGHPGDEQYF.

The gene calls are TRBV30 and TRBJ1-2, with D perhaps TRBD1 (5 bases). The CDR3 covers 13 residues. Germline assignment: CDR1 GTSNPN and CDR2 SVGIG (reference sequence). V lost 4 bases to trimming and J lost 4 bases, with 13 bases between them. The CDR3 nucleotides are TGTGCCTGGAAAAACAGGTTATCCTATGGCTACACCTTC. Protein product: CAWKNRLSYGYTF.

The chain has TRBV9 and TRBJ2-3; TRBD2 is a possible D gene (6 bases). Germline V gene data show CDR1 as SGDLS and CDR2 as YYNGEE. Between the trimmed V and J ends, which lost 0 bases and 4 bases, there was a span of 9 bases. The CDR3 runs to 14 residues. This chain's CDR3 is CASSVVTSPDTQYF. CDR3 in DNA: TGTGCCAGCAGCGTAGTAACTAGCCCAGATACGCAGTATTTT.

The CDR3 region is CASSLNRVGDQPQHF. CDR3 coding DNA: TGTGCCAGCAGTTTAAACAGGGTTGGGGATCAGCCCCAGCATTTT. The rearrangement links TRBV6-5 to TRBJ1-5, with D perhaps matching TRBD1 (6 bases). With 4 bases removed from V and 5 bases from J, the gap between germline ends came to 15 bases. Germline CDR1 MNHEY, CDR2 SVGAGI. This CDR3 contains 15 residues.

The chain combines TRBV7-9 with TRBJ1-2; 7 bases are shared with TRBD1. V gave up 0 bases and J gave up 7 bases; unmatched junction bases: 11. The CDR3 covers 16 residues. CDR1 and CDR2 from the germline V gene are SEHNR and FQNEAQ (reference sequence). The CDR3 is CASSLALVDRAFGYTF. For the CDR3, the DNA is TGTGCCAGCAGCTTAGCCTTAGTCGACAGGGCCTTTGGCTACACCTTC.

This rearrangement joins TRBV18 to TRBJ1-1; unclear D gene. CDR1 and CDR2 from the germline V gene are KGHSH and LQKENI. The CDR3 has 14 amino acids. The ends were cut back, 2 bases at V and 0 bases at J, with 7 bases in the middle. CDR3 sequence (DNA): TGTGCCAGCTCACCAGTACCGGTGAACACTGAAGCTTTCTTT. Its translation is CASSPVPVNTEAFF.

V and J are TRBV4-2 and TRBJ2-3, with D possibly TRBD2 on 5 matching bases. The length of the CDR3 is 16 residues. V was clipped by 0 bases and J by 2 bases, with 12 bases between them. The germline gives CDR1 LGHNA, CDR2 YNFKEQ. CDR3 loop: CASSQDLVATTDTQYF. CDR3 nucleotide sequence: TGTGCCAGCAGCCAAGATTTAGTAGCGACCACAGATACGCAGTATTTT.

The chain uses TRBV30 and TRBJ2-7, with TRBD1 identical over 7 bases. With 5 bases clipped from V and 2 bases from J, the junction kept 9 bases outside the gene matches. The CDR3 has 14 residues. The germline V gene encodes CDR1 GTSNPN and CDR2 SVGIG (reference sequence). CDR3: CAWGDEGTAYEQYF. As DNA, the CDR3 is TGTGCCTGGGGGGATGAAGGGACAGCCTACGAGCAGTACTTC.

The chain employs TRBV28 and TRBJ1-4, with unresolved D. Germline CDR1 reads MDHEN; CDR2 reads SYDVKM. The CDR3 totals 14 residues. V was shortened by 3 bases and J by 3 bases, with 8 bases between the two germline ends. CDR3 sequence (DNA): TGTGCCAGCAGTTTGGAACGGGCTAATGAAAAACTGTTTTTT. Its protein product is CASSLERANEKLFF.

V usage is TRBV6-5 and J usage is TRBJ2-1; 7 nucleotides match TRBD1. CDR3 length: 14 amino acids. V shed 5 bases and J 10 bases; nucleotides not matched to a gene: 11. Germline V gene data show CDR1 as MNHEY and CDR2 as SVGAGI. In DNA form, the CDR3 reads TGTGCCAGCAGTCATGTTGCAGGGGGAAGAGAGCAGTTCTTC. Protein product: CASSHVAGGREQFF.

The chain employs TRBV7-3 and TRBJ2-5, with a tentative D call TRBD2 (6 bases). The CDR3 has 16 residues. Germline assignment: CDR1 SGHTA and CDR2 FQGTGA. Trimming cost V 5 bases and J 3 bases, with 19 bases left between them. CDR3: CASSQLGGGSKETQYF. The CDR3 bases are TGTGCCAGCAGCCAATTAGGTGGAGGGTCGAAAGAGACCCAGTACTTC.

This clone has more than one count but fewer than ten. The V and J genes are TRBV4-1 and TRBJ1-2; TRBD1 agrees at 9 bases. Germline values: CDR1 MGHRA, CDR2 YSYEKL. The ends lost 0 bases at V and 7 bases at J; junction bases unmatched: 3. The CDR3 covers 14 residues. The CDR3 DNA is TGCGCCAGCAGCCAAGAGGGACAGGGATTTGGCTACACCTTC. Residues: CASSQEGQGFGYTF.

The chain links TRBV2 to TRBJ2-3; 8 bases match TRBD1. The germline V gene encodes CDR1 SNHLY and CDR2 FYNNEI. This CDR3 comprises 17 residues. V lost 6 bases, J lost 1 base, and 12 bases stayed unmatched. This CDR3 is CASSTGTGVLGTDTQYF. The DNA for the CDR3 is TGTGCCAGCAGCACCGGGACAGGAGTTCTCGGCACAGATACGCAGTATTTT.

This chain uses TRBV5-1 with TRBJ2-3; 11 bases match TRBD2. This CDR3 is built from 16 residues. V shed 4 bases, J shed 2 bases, and the junction held 6 bases outside the gene matches. The germline V gene encodes CDR1 SGHRS and CDR2 YFSETQ. The chain's CDR3 is CASSTGLAGFTDTQYF. CDR3 coding DNA: TGCGCCAGCAGCACAGGACTAGCGGGCTTCACAGATACGCAGTATTTT. Full variable domain (outside the CDR3, taken from reference TRBV5-1 and TRBJ2-3): KAGVTQTPRYLIKTRGQQVTLSCSPISGHRSVSWYQQTPGQGLQFLFEYFSETQRNKGNFPGRFSGRQFSNSRSEMNVSTLELGDSALYLCASSTGLAGFTDTQYFGPGTRLTVL.